The T cell receptor (beta chain) described here comes from a study of T cells after yellow fever vaccination. Germline CDR1 and CDR2: KGHDR and SFDVKD. This CDR3 is 13 amino acids long. Trimming took off 10 bases at V and 1 base at J, with 12 bases between the two ends. TCRdb reanalysed the 5' RACE reads using MiXCR and keeps one entry per CDR3 protein. The profile covers 620,000 or so distinct CDR3 sequences, with about 12% appearing a single time and approximately 15% taken by the ten largest. Here the sequenced sample was PBMCs, taken on the day of the yellow fever booster vaccination. V and J are TRBV24-1 and TRBJ2-5, with D perhaps TRBD2 (5 bases). The receptor comes from a man aged 25 to 45 who received the YFV17D yellow fever vaccine. As DNA, the CDR3 is TGTGCCACGAGCCAAAGCGGCCAAGAGACCCAGTACTTC. Its protein product is CATSQSGQETQYF.